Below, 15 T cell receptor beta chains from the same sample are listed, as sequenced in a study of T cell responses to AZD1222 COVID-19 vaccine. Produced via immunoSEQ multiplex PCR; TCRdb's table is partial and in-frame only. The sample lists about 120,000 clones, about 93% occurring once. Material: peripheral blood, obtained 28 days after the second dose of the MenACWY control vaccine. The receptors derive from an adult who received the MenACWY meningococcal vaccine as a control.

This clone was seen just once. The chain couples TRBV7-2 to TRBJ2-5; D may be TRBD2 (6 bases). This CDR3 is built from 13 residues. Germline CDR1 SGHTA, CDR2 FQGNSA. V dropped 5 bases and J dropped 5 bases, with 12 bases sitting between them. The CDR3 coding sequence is TGTGCCAGCAGCCCGGGACTTAAGGAGACCCAGTACTTC. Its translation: CASSPGLKETQYF. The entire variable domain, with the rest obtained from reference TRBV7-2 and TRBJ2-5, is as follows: GAGVSQSPSNKVTEKGKDVELRCDPISGHTALYWYRQSLGQGLEFLIYFQGNSAPDKSGLPSDRFSAERTGGSVSTLTIQRTQQEDSAVYLCASSPGLKETQYFGPGTRLLVL.

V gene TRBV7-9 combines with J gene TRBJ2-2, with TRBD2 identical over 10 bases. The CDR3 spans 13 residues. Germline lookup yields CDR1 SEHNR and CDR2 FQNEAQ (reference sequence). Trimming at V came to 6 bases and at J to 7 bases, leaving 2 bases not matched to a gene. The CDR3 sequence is CASRPSGSGELFF. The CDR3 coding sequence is TGTGCCAGCAGGCCTAGCGGGAGCGGGGAGCTGTTTTTT.

The CDR3 DNA sequence: TGTGCCAGTAGTGGGGTGGCTAACACCGGGGAGCTGTTTTTT. Translation gives CASSGVANTGELFF. The genes are TRBV19 and TRBJ2-2, with D unresolved. V lost 5 bases, J lost 2 bases, and 9 bases lay in between. Per the germline V gene, CDR1 is LNHDA and CDR2 is SQIVND (reference sequence). CDR3 length: 14 residues.

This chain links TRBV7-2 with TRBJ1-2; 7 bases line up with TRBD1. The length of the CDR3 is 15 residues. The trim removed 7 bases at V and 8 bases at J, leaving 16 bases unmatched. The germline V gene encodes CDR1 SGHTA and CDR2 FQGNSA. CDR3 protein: CASIYVVGGASGYTF. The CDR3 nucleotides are TGTGCCAGCATCTACGTGGTAGGGGGCGCATCCGGCTACACCTTC.

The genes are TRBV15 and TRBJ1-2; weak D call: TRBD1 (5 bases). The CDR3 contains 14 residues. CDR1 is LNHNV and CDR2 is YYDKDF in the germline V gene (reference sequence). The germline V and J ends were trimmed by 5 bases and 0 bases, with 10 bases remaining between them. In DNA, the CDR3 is TGTGCCACCAGCTTAGGGGCAACTAACTATGGCTACACCTTC. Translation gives CATSLGATNYGYTF.

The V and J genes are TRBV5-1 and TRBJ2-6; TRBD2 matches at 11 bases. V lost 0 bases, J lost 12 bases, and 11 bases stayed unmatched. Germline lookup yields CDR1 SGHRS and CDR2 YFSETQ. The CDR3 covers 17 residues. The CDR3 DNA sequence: TGCGCCAGCAGCTTGGCGACTAGCGGGGTAGTTCCTCGCGTCCTGACTTTC. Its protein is CASSLATSGVVPRVLTF. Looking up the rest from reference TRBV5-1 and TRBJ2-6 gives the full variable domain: KAGVTQTPRYLIKTRGQQVTLSCSPISGHRSVSWYQQTPGQGLQFLFEYFSETQRNKGNFPGRFSGRQFSNSRSEMNVSTLELGDSALYLCASSLATSGVVPRVLTFGAGSRLTVL.

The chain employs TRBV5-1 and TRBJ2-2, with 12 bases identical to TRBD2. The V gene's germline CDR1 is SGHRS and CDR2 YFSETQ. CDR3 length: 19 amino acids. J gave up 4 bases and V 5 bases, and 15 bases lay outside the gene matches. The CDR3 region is CASRFRGTLGLAGTGELFF. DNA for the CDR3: TGCGCCAGCAGGTTCAGGGGGACCCTGGGACTAGCGGGCACCGGGGAGCTGTTTTTT.

CDR3 sequence: CASSETGGASGYTF. The DNA of the CDR3 is TGTGCCAGCAGTGAAACGGGGGGGGCCTCTGGCTACACCTTC. The chain combines TRBV6-1 with TRBJ1-2, with D perhaps TRBD1 (6 bases). The V end lost 2 bases, the J end lost 7 bases, and 14 bases lay between the germline ends. Germline V CDR1 and CDR2: MNHNS, SASEGT. CDR3 length: 14 amino acids.

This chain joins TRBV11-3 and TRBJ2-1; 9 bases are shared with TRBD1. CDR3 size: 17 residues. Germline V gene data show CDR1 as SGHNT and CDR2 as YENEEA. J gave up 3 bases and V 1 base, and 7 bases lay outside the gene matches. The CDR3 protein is CASSLVAGTGLYNEQFF. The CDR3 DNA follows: TGTGCCAGCAGCTTAGTGGCCGGGACAGGGCTCTACAATGAGCAGTTCTTC.

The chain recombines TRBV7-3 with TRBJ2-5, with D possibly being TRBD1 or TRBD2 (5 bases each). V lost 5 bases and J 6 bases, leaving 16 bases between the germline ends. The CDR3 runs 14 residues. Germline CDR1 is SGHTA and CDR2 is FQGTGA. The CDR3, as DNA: TGTGCCAGCAGCCGGGACCCCGGGTGGAAGACCCAGTACTTC. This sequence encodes CASSRDPGWKTQYF.

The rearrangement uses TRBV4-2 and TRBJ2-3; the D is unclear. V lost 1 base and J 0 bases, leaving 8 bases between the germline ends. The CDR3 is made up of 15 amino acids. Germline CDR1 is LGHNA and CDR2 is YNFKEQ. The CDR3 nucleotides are TGTGCCAGCAGCCAAGGCCTGGTTAGCACAGATACGCAGTATTTT. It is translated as CASSQGLVSTDTQYF.

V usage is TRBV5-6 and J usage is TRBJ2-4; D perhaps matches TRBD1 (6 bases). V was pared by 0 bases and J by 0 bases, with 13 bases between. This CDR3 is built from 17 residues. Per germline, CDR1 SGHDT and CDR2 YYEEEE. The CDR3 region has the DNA TGTGCCAGCAGCTTGGGGGACACAGCACTAGCCAAAAACATTCAGTACTTC. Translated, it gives CASSLGDTALAKNIQYF. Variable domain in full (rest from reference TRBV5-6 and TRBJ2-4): DAGVTQSPTHLIKTRGQQVTLRCSPKSGHDTVSWYQQALGQGPQFIFQYYEEEERQRGNFPDRFSGHQFPNYSSELNVNALLLGDSALYLCASSLGDTALAKNIQYFGAGTRLSVL.

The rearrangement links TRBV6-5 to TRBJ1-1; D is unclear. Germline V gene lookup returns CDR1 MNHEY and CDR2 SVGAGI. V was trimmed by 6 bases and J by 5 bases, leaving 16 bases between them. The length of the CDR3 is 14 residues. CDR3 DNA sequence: TGTGCCAGCAGGCCGGAGAGCTGGGGAACTGAAGCTTTCTTT. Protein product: CASRPESWGTEAFF.

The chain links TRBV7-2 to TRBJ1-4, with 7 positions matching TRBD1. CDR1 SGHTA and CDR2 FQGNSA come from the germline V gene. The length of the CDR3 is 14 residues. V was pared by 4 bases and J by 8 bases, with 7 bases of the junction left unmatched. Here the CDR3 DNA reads TGTGCCAGCAGCTCCCAGGGGGTTGGGGAAAAACTGTTTTTT. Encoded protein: CASSSQGVGEKLFF.

The CDR3 reads CASSAYPGTANSPLHF. The CDR3 DNA reads as TGTGCCAGCAGCGCATACCCCGGGACAGCAAATTCACCCCTCCACTTT. The J gene is TRBJ1-6, the V gene TRBV7-6, with 7 bases fitting TRBD1. With V trimmed by 5 bases and J by 7 bases, 11 bases remained unmatched. CDR3 length: 16 amino acids. The germline gives CDR1 SGHVS, CDR2 FNYEAQ.